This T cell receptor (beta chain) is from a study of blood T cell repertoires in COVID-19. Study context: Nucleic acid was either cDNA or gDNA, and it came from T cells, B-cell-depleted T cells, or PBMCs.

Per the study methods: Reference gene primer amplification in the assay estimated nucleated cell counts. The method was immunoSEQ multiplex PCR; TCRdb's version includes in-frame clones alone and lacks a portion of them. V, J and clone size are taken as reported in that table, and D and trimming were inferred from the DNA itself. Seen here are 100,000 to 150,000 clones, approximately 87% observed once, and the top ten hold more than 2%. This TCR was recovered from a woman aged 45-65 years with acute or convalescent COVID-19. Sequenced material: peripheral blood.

The CDR3 bases are TGTGCCAGCAGCGTAGCAACCGGGGAGCTGTTTTTT. This translates into CASSVATGELFF. This chain uses TRBV9 with TRBJ2-2; the D is unclear. The CDR3 runs 12 residues. The V gene's germline CDR1 is SGDLS and CDR2 YYNGEE. Trimming cost V 0 bases and J 5 bases, with 2 bases left between them.